This TCR beta chain stems from a study of blood T cell repertoires in COVID-19. Study-level information: Nucleic acid was either cDNA or gDNA, and it came from T cells, B-cell-depleted T cells, or PBMCs.

V was pared by 2 bases and J by 6 bases, with 8 bases of the junction left unmatched. Germline assignment: CDR1 SGHTS and CDR2 YDEGEE. This CDR3 spans 15 amino acids. The assay was immunoSEQ multiplex PCR, and TCRdb's table has in-frame clones only and misses some. This sample has about 200,000 clones, with 80% to 90% found just once. This clonotype was obtained from a woman aged 50 to 65 with acute or convalescent COVID-19. The rearrangement links TRBV5-8 to TRBJ2-3; the match to TRBD1 covers 8 bases. Sequences were obtained from peripheral blood. The CDR3 bases are TGTGCCAGCAGCTTAGGACAGGGAGATTGGGATACGCAGTATTTT. Amino acid sequence: CASSLGQGDWDTQYF.